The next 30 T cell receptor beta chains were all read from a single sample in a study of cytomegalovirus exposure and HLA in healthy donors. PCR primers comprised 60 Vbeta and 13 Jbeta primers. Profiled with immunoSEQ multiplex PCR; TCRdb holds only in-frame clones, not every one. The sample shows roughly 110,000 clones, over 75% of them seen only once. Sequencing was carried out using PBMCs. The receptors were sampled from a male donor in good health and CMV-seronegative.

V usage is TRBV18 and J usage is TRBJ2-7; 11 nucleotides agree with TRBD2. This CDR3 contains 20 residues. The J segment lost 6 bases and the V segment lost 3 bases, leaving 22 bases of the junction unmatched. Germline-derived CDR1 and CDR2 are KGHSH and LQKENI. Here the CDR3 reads CASSPMDLTSGIGSSSEQYF. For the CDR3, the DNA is TGTGCCAGCTCACCGATGGATCTGACTAGCGGGATTGGTTCGTCGTCCGAGCAGTACTTC. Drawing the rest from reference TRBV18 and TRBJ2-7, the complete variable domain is NAGVMQNPRHLVRRRGQEARLRCSPMKGHSHVYWYRQLPEEGLKFMVYLQKENIIDESGMPKERFSAEFPKEGPSILRIQQVVRGDSAAYFCASSPMDLTSGIGSSSEQYFGPGTRLTVT.

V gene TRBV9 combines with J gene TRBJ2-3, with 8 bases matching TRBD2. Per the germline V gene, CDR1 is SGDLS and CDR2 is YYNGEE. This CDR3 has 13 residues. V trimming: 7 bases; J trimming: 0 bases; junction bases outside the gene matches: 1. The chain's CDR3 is CASRGGSTDTQYF. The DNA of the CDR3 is TGTGCCAGCCGGGGGGGGAGCACAGATACGCAGTATTTT.

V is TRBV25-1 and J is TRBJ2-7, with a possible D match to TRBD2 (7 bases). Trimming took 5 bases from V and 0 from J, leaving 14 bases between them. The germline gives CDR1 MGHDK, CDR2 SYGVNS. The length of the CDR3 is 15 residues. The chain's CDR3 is CASSRTGGSSYEQYF. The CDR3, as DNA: TGTGCCAGCAGTCGGACGGGGGGCTCCTCCTACGAGCAGTACTTC.

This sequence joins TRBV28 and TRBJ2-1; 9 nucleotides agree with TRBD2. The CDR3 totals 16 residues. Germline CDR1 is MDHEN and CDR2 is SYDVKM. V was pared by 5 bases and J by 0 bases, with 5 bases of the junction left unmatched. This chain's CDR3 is CASSETLAGSYNEQFF. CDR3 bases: TGTGCCAGCAGTGAAACACTAGCGGGCTCCTACAATGAGCAGTTCTTC.

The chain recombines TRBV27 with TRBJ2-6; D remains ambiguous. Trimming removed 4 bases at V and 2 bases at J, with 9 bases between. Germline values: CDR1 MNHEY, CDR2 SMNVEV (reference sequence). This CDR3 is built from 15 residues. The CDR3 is CASSSSFAGANVLTF. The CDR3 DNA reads TGTGCCAGCAGTTCCTCTTTTGCTGGGGCCAACGTCCTGACTTTC.

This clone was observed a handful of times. Written as DNA, the CDR3 is TGTGCCTGGAGTGGGGGGCCCCCGAATGAAAAACTGTTTTTT. Residues: CAWSGGPPNEKLFF. The chain is built from TRBV30 and TRBJ1-4, with TRBD1 as a possible D gene (6 bases). Looked up from germline, CDR1 is GTSNPN and CDR2 is SVGIG (reference sequence). The length of the CDR3 is 14 residues. Trimming took off 1 base at V and 5 bases at J, with 11 bases between the two ends.

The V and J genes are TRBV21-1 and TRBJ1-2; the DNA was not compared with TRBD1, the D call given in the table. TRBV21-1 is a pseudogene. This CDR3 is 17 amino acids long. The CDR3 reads CASGDRTPQGPRYGYTF. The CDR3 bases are TGTGCCAGCGGTGACCGAACTCCACAGGGCCCTAGGTATGGCTACACCTTC.

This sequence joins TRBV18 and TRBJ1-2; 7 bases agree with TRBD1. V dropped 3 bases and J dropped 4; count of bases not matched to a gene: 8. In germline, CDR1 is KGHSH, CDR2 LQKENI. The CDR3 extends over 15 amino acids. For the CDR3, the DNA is TGTGCCAGCTCACCCCAGGGGGAAGCACTCTATGGCTACACCTTC. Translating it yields CASSPQGEALYGYTF.

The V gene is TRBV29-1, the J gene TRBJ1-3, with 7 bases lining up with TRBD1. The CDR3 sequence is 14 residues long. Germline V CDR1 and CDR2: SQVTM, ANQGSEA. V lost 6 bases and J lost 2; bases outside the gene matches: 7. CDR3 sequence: CSVKPDRAGNTIYF. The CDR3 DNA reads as TGCAGCGTCAAACCTGACAGGGCTGGAAACACCATATATTTT.

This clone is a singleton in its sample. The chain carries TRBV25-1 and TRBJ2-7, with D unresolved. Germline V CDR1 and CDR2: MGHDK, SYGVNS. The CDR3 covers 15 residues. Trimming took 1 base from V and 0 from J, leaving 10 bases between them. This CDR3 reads CASSEWPSSSYEQYF. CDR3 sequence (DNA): TGTGCCAGCAGTGAATGGCCTAGTAGCTCCTACGAGCAGTACTTC.

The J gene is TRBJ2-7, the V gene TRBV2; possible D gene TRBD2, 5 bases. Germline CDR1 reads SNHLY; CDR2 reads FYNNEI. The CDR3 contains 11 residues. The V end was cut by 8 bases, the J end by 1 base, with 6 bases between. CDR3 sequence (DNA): TGTGCCAGCGGCGGGTCCTACGAGCAGTACTTC. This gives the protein CASGGSYEQYF.

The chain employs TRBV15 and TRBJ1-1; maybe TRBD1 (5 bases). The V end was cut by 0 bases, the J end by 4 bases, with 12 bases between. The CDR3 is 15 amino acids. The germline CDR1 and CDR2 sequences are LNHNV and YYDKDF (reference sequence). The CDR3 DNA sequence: TGTGCCACCAGCAGAGATCAGGGATCTCCCACTGAAGCTTTCTTT. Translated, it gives CATSRDQGSPTEAFF.

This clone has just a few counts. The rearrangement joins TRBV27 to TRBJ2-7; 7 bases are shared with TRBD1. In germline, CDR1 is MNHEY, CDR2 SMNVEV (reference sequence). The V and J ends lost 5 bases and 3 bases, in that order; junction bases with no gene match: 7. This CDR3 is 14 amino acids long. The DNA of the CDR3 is TGTGCCAGCAGTGGAAGACAGGGTCGCTACGAGCAGTACTTC. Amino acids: CASSGRQGRYEQYF.

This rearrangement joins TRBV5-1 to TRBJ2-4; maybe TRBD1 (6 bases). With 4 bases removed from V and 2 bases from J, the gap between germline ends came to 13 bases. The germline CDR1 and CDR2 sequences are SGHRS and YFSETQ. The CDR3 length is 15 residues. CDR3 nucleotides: TGCGCCAGCAGCCCTCCAGGGGTGTCCAAAAACATTCAGTACTTC. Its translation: CASSPPGVSKNIQYF. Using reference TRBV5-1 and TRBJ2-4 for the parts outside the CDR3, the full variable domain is KAGVTQTPRYLIKTRGQQVTLSCSPISGHRSVSWYQQTPGQGLQFLFEYFSETQRNKGNFPGRFSGRQFSNSRSEMNVSTLELGDSALYLCASSPPGVSKNIQYFGAGTRLSVL.

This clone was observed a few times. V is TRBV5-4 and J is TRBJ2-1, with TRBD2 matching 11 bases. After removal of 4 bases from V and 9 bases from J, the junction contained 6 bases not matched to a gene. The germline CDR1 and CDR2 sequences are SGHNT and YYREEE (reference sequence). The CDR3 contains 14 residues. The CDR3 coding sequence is TGTGCCAGCAGCCCGGGGACTAGCGGCCGTGAGCAGTTCTTC. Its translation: CASSPGTSGREQFF.

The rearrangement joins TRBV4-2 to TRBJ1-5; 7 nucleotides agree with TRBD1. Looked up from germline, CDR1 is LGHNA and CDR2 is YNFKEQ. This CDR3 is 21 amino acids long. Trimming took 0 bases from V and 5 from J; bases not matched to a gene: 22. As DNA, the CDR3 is TGTGCCAGCAGCCAAGAATCGATTTATGGTACAGGGGCAATTCTGGATCAGCCCCAGCATTTT. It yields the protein CASSQESIYGTGAILDQPQHF.

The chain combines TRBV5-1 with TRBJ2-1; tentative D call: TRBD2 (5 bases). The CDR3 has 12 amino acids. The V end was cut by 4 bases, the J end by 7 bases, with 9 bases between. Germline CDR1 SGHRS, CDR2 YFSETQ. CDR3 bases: TGCGCCAGCAGCCGAGAGCGGAATGAGCAGTTCTTC. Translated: CASSRERNEQFF.

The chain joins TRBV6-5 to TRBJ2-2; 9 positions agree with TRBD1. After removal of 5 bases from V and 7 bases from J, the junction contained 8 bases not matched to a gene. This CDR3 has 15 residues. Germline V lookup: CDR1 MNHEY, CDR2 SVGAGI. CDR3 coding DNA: TGTGCCAGCAGTAAGGGGACAGGGCGGATCGGGGAGCTGTTTTTT. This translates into CASSKGTGRIGELFF.

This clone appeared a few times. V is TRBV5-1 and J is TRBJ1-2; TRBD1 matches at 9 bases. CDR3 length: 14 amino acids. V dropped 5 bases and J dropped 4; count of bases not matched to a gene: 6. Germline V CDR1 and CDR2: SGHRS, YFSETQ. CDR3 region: CASSPTGGVYGYTF. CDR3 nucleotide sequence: TGCGCCAGCAGTCCTACAGGGGGCGTCTATGGCTACACCTTC.

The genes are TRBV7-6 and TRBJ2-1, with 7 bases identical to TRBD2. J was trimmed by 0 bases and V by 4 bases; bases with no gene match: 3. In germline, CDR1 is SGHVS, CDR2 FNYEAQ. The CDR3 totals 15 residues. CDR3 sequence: CASSSSSGSYNEQFF. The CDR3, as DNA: TGTGCCAGCAGCTCGTCTAGCGGCTCCTACAATGAGCAGTTCTTC. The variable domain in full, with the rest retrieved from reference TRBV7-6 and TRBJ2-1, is GAGVSQSPRYKVTKRGQDVALRCDPISGHVSLYWYRQALGQGPEFLTYFNYEAQQDKSGLPNDRFSAERPEGSISTLTIQRTEQRDSAMYRCASSSSSGSYNEQFFGPGTRLTVL.

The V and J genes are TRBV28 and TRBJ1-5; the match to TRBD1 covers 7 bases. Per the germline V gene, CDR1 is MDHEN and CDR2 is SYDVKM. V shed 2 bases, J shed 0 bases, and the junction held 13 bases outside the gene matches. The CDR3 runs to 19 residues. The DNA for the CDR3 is TGTGCCAGCAGTTTACCACTTGGGGGAAACAGGGGTAGCAATCAGCCCCAGCATTTT. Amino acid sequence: CASSLPLGGNRGSNQPQHF.

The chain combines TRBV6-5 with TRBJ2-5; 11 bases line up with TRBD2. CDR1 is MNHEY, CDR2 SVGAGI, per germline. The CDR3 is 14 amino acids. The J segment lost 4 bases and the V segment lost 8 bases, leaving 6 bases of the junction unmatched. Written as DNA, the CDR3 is TGTGCCAGCCGTACTAGCGGGAGTGTAGAGACCCAGTACTTC. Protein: CASRTSGSVETQYF.

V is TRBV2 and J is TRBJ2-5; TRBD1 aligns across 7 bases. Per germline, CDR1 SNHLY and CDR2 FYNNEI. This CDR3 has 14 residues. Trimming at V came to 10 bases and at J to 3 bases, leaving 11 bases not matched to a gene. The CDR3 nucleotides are TGTGCCAACAGGACAGGTCGTTTCAAAGAGACCCAGTACTTC. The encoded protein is CANRTGRFKETQYF.

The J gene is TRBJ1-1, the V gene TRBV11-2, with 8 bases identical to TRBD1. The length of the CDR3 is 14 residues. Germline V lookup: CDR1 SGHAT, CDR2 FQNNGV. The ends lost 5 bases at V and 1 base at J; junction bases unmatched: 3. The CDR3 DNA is TGTGCCAGCAGCGTCGACAGGGGGAACACTGAAGCTTTCTTT. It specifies CASSVDRGNTEAFF.

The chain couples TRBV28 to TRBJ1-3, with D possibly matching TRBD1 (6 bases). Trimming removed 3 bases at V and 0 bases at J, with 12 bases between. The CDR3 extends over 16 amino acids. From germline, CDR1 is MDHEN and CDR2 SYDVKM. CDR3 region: CASSFPGTSSGNTIYF. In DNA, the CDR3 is TGTGCCAGCAGTTTCCCCGGGACATCCTCTGGAAACACCATATATTTT.

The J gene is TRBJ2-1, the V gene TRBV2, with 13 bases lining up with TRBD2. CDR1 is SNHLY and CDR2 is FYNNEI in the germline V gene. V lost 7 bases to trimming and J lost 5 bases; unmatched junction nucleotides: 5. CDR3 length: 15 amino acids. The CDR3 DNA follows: TGTGCCAGCACTCCCGGACTAGCGGGGGACAATGAGCAGTTCTTC. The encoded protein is CASTPGLAGDNEQFF. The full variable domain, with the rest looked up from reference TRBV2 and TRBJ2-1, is EPEVTQTPSHQVTQMGQEVILRCVPISNHLYFYWYRQILGQKVEFLVSFYNNEISEKSEIFDDQFSVERPDGSNFTLKIRSTKLEDSAMYFCASTPGLAGDNEQFFGPGTRLTVL.

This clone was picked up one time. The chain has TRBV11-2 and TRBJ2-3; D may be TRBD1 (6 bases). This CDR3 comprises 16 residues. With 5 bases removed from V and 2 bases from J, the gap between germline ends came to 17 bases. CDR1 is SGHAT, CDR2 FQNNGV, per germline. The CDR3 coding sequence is TGTGCCAGCAGCGCCACAGGGACACTACACACAGATACGCAGTATTTT. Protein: CASSATGTLHTDTQYF.

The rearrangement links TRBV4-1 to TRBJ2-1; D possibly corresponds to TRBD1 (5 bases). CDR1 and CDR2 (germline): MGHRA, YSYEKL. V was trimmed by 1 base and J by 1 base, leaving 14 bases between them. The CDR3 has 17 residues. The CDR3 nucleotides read TGCGCCAGCAGCCAAGGCCTGGCCAGGGTATCCTACAATGAGCAGTTCTTC. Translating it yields CASSQGLARVSYNEQFF.

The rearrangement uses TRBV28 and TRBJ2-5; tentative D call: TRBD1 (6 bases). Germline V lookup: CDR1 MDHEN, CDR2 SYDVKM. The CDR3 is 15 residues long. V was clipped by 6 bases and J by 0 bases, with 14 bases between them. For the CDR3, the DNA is TGTGCCAGCAGGCCCACATACAGGGACCAAGAGACCCAGTACTTC. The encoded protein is CASRPTYRDQETQYF.

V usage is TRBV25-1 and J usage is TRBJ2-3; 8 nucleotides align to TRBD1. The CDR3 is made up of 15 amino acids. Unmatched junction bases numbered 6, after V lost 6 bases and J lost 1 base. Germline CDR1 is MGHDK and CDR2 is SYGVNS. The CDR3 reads CASRPTGVRTDTQYF. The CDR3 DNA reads TGTGCCAGCAGACCGACAGGGGTGCGCACAGATACGCAGTATTTT.